This TCR beta chain was documented in a study of cytomegalovirus exposure and HLA in healthy donors. Study observations and caveats: Cytomegalovirus-associated TCR beta chains were listed, numbering more than 150. When presence/absence was analysed, sequencing depth was taken to be roughly uniform across donors.

The PCR contained 60 Vbeta and 13 Jbeta primers. Original analysis: Counted up in a later analysis, unique TCR beta chains came to some 82 million, with around 10 million shared. Clones were sequenced by immunoSEQ multiplex PCR, and TCRdb holds only the in-frame ones, with some missing. V, J and clone size derive from that table, while D and trimming were established from the DNA sequence. In the table there are about 130,000 clones, 76% of which are singletons. Notes on this clone: Antigen specificity is unknown.

The CDR3 length is 12 residues. The germline V gene encodes CDR1 MNHEY and CDR2 SVGAGI. Trimming left V 5 bases short and J 5 bases short, with 9 bases between. This TCR was recovered from a man aged 40-50 years in good health and CMV-seronegative. The V call is TRBV6-5, the J call TRBJ1-1; TRBD1 is a possible D gene (5 bases). Sequences were obtained from PBMCs. DNA for the CDR3: TGTGCCAGCAGTGCCGGGGGGACTGAAGCTTTCTTT. Its translation is CASSAGGTEAFF.